This T cell receptor (beta chain) emerged from a study of cytomegalovirus exposure and HLA in healthy donors (dated by TCRdb to 2017 to 2019). Describing the broader study: The 550 to 750 repertoires of the first cohort and the 110 or so validation repertoires were produced on the same platform, according to a later analysis. The aim of the study was to test whether cataloging public T cell receptors could identify signatures of past pathogen exposure. Along with the roughly 670-subject first cohort, a separate validation cohort of over a hundred different subjects was used. High-throughput TCR immunosequencing, statistical association of individual TCRs with disease status, and machine learning were combined to predict cytomegalovirus infection status. The paper as a whole reports these results and caveats: The classifier was reported to diagnose cytomegalovirus status with high specificity and sensitivity in both the original and validation cohorts. A later analysis lacked HLA typing for the validation cohort, so it scored co-occurrence in that cohort across all 120 or so repertoires. Subsequent analysis determined that TCRs grouped into clusters in the first cohort also showed a tendency toward co-occurrence across the roughly 120 validation repertoires, and 85% to 95% of cluster scores exceeded 0. Across donors, most TCR sequences were observed very rarely, whereas some public TCRs were present in many individuals. The authors suggested that the approach could potentially be generalized to other disease states and immunological phenotypes. A few of the identified cytomegalovirus-associated TCR beta chains were confirmed in vitro to be specific for cytomegalovirus antigens. The study gave a list of some 150 TCR beta chains associated with cytomegalovirus.

V gives up 1 base and J gives up 4 bases, and the segment between their germline ends measures 8 bases. The germline V gene (reference sequence) yields MNHEY for CDR1 and SMNVEV for CDR2. Counted from cysteine to phenylalanine, this CDR3 has 15 amino acids. The read is trimmed to its CDR3 DNA, 45 bases read in frame from base 1. Separate from the roughly 650-subject first cohort, the validation cohort of roughly 130 subjects was the group to which the donors belonged. Library prep was done by the immunoSEQ multiplex PCR assay. As for the authors' bioinformatics: To diagnose cytomegalovirus status from the catalog of TCR beta chain sequences, a statistical classification framework was built. Here the immuneACCESS table is served through TCRdb, limited to in-frame sequences with V and J called. Missing clones are a known gap in these copies; in checked studies unresolved V genes cover under half, and the rest lacks a known reason. The V and J calls and clone size come from that table; D and trimming were worked out from the DNA. The table for this sample lists about 140,000 clones; almost 90% of them were counted only once. The ten largest account for 7% to 9% of the sample.

As concerns this clone: What antigen it recognizes has not been identified. No per-base quality is available; no much larger clone lies one base away.

Sequencing was carried out using PBMCs. This TCR was recovered from a woman under 30 in good health and CMV-seropositive. Rearrangement joined TRBV27 to TRBJ1-6, with the D gene call left open. The CDR3 region: CASSLLGVYNSPLHF. Read as DNA, the sequence is TGTGCCAGCAGTTTATTGGGAGTTTATAATTCACCCCTCCACTTT.